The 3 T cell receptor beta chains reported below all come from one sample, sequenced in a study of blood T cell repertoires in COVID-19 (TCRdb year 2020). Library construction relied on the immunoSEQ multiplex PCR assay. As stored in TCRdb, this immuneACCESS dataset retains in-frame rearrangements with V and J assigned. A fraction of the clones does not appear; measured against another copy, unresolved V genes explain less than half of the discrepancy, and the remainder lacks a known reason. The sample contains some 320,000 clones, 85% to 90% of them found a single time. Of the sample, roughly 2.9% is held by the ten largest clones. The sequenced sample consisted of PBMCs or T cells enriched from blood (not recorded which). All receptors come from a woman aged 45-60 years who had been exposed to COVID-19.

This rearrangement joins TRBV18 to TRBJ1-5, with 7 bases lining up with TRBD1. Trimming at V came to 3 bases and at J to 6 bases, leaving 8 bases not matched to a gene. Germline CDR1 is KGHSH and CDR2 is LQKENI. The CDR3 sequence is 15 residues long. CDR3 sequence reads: CASSPEGATGQPQHF. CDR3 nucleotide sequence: TGTGCCAGCTCACCGGAGGGGGCGACGGGTCAGCCCCAGCATTTT.

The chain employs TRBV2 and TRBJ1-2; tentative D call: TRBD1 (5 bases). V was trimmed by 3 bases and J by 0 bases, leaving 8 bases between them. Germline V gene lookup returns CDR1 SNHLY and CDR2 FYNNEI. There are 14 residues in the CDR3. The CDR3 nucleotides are TGTGCCAGCAGTGAGAGGACAACTAACTATGGCTACACCTTC. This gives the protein CASSERTTNYGYTF.

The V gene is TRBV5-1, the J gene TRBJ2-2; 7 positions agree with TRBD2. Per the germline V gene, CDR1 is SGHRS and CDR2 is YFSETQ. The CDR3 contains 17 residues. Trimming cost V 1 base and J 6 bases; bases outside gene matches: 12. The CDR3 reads CASSLRPGREVAGELFF. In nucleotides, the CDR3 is TGCGCCAGCAGCTTGCGACCGGGCCGGGAGGTGGCCGGGGAGCTGTTTTTT.